This TCR beta chain was captured in a study of breast tumors, draining lymph nodes, adjacent tissues. Findings of the study overall: Tumors had less TCR diversity than lymph nodes, more than nontumor tissue. Tumor and nontumor repertoires were significantly more similar in luminal-like than in basal-like breast cancer. Findings are consistent with lymph node origin and intratumoral expansion of most tumor T cells.

The lymph nodes were axillary draining lymph nodes from breast cancer patients. This clonotype was detected a few times. No antigen is known for it. MiXCR was run by TCRdb on the multiplex PCR reads, yielding one entry per CDR3 protein. The table has approximately 120,000 distinct CDR3 sequences, about 20% seen once. Specimen: axillary lymph node tissue. The receptor's source is a female donor with breast cancer. Some clones in this sample may be carry-over from other donors' samples.

CDR3 amino acids: CASSQEIGEERYTF. CDR3 in DNA: TGTGCCAGCAGCCAAGAAATTGGGGAGGAGCGCTACACCTTC. The chain has TRBV3-1 and TRBJ1-2; D is ambiguous. This CDR3 region has 14 residues. Germline CDR1 reads LGHDT; CDR2 reads YNNKEL (reference sequence). Trimming took off 0 bases at V and 9 bases at J, with 14 bases between the two ends.